Listed below are T cell receptor beta chains from one sample, sequenced in a study of identifying expanded T cells in peripheral blood. The table came from immunoSEQ multiplex PCR; TCRdb's copy has only in-frame clones and leaves some out. This sample yields 60,000 or so clones, of which about four fifths are seen a single time; about 18% belongs to the top ten. Specimen: blood. The receptor set was obtained from a person between 18 and 70 years old in good health. CDR3s include the opening cysteine and the closing phenylalanine or tryptophan.

cdr3_length: 16
v_call: TRBV18
cdr3_aa: CASSPIQGAGGNGYTF

cdr3_length: 14
v_call: TRBV5-1
cdr3_aa: CASSSGGSGNTIYF

cdr3_length: 18
v_call: TRBV4-1
cdr3_aa: CASSQMKGPTGRSEKLFF

cdr3_length: 15
v_call: TRBV27
cdr3_aa: CASSFVPVGYQPQHF

cdr3_length: 17
v_call: TRBV7-8
cdr3_aa: CASSKGIGNEGDTEAFF

cdr3_length: 15
v_call: TRBV19
cdr3_aa: CASSNRGQGGEKLFF

cdr3_length: 13
v_call: TRBV7-9
cdr3_aa: CASSFRGRHGYTF

cdr3_length: 16
v_call: TRBV6-5
cdr3_aa: CASSYSRWVGGYGYTF

cdr3_length: 15
v_call: TRBV6-6
cdr3_aa: CASSYHRQVYNEQFF

cdr3_length: 14
v_call: TRBV5-4
cdr3_aa: CASSFWGRQETQYF

cdr3_length: 13
v_call: TRBV5-4
cdr3_aa: CASSLEGNTEAFF

cdr3_length: 14
v_call: TRBV21-1
cdr3_aa: CASNSHRGGGKLFF

cdr3_length: 13
v_call: TRBV2
cdr3_aa: CASSVMESGELFF

cdr3_length: 17
v_call: TRBV15
cdr3_aa: CATSRPRDTDRFYEQYF

cdr3_length: 16
v_call: TRBV11-2
cdr3_aa: CASRPAGTSVYNEQFF

cdr3_length: 15
v_call: TRBV19
cdr3_aa: CASQDVGGTNEKLFF

cdr3_length: 15
v_call: TRBV28
cdr3_aa: CASSLGGTRNTEAFF

cdr3_length: 14
v_call: TRBV2
cdr3_aa: CASGSSGGAIEQFF

cdr3_length: 17
v_call: TRBV30
cdr3_aa: CAGTLGTGIFANYGYTF

cdr3_length: 15
v_call: TRBV19
cdr3_aa: CASSPLAGGMDEQFF

cdr3_length: 14
v_call: TRBV11-3
cdr3_aa: CASSLVAAGNEQFF

cdr3_length: 14
v_call: TRBV13
cdr3_aa: CASSLGRGKDTQYF

cdr3_length: 14
v_call: TRBV18
cdr3_aa: CASSSQGENSPLHF

cdr3_length: 19
v_call: TRBV6-1
cdr3_aa: CASSEARGQGASYSYGYTF

cdr3_length: 17
v_call: TRBV9
cdr3_aa: CASSVRKTSGVGYEQFF

cdr3_length: 15
v_call: TRBV5-1
cdr3_aa: CASSLTSGMTNEQFF

cdr3_length: 15
v_call: TRBV2
cdr3_aa: CASSEVVRGNQPQHF

cdr3_length: 17
v_call: TRBV27
cdr3_aa: CASSLGGSGQMTSGYTF

cdr3_length: 16
v_call: TRBV11-3
cdr3_aa: CASSLIGVSAYNEQFF

cdr3_length: 16
v_call: TRBV18
cdr3_aa: CASSPLRSGGPDTQYF

cdr3_length: 13
v_call: TRBV19
cdr3_aa: CASSITQNQPQHF

cdr3_length: 16
v_call: TRBV14
cdr3_aa: CASSHGTGVIGETQYF

cdr3_length: 15
v_call: TRBV11-2
cdr3_aa: CASSLAGERGYGYTF

cdr3_length: 11
v_call: TRBV7-9
cdr3_aa: CASSLREGAFF

cdr3_length: 15
v_call: TRBV30
cdr3_aa: CAWSVSGTGLSPLHF

cdr3_length: 11
v_call: TRBV4-1
cdr3_aa: CASSQVNEQFF

cdr3_length: 13
v_call: TRBV6-1
cdr3_aa: CASSRQGDEKLFF

cdr3_length: 16
v_call: TRBV19
cdr3_aa: CASRGLAGDRTDTQYF

cdr3_length: 13
v_call: TRBV7-9
cdr3_aa: CASSLGQRDAQYF

cdr3_length: 13
v_call: TRBV30
cdr3_aa: CAWSVGQDQPQHF

cdr3_length: 14
v_call: TRBV30
cdr3_aa: CAWRGRGSSYEQYF

cdr3_length: 17
v_call: TRBV7-2
cdr3_aa: CASSLAALEGSRYGYTF